The clone carrying this T cell receptor (beta chain) has at least ten counts. Its target is not known. TCRdb reanalysed the PCR reads using MiXCR and keeps one entry per CDR3 protein. The sample lists around 460,000 distinct CDR3 sequences, roughly 26% occurring once. Researchers sorted naive CD8 T cells as cells that were CD8+CD4-CCR7+CD45RA+. This sample is drawn from a study of molecular identifiers for immune sequencing clone quantification. Study-level findings and limits: In naive cells, clones above 20 RNA copies held under 1% of molecules, whereas in effector cells they held over 99%. Sharing of a barcode by identical TCR molecules could cause highly expanded clone sizes to be underestimated.

With V trimmed by 2 bases and J by 3 bases, 13 bases remained unmatched. The CDR3 is made up of 17 amino acids. Germline values: CDR1 SQVTM, CDR2 ANQGSEA. V usage is TRBV29-1 and J usage is TRBJ2-3; 8 bases agree with TRBD1. Material for sequencing was naive CD8+ T cells from blood, with Jurkat cell RNA spiked in. The subset: FACS-sorted CD8+CD4-CCR7+CD45RA+ naive T cells. The receptor comes from a human donor in good health. Some libraries in this study had Jurkat cell RNA spiked in. CDR3 protein: CSVESSGAGGATDTQYF. The CDR3 nucleotides are TGCAGCGTTGAAAGTAGTGGGGCAGGGGGCGCAACAGATACGCAGTATTTT.